One sample yielded the 23 T cell receptor beta chains listed below, sequenced in a study of blood T cell repertoires in COVID-19. Repertoires were generated with immunoSEQ multiplex PCR, while TCRdb's copy carries only in-frame clones and drops some. The sample consists of about 81,000 clones, around 91% of them appearing once. The sample was peripheral blood. These TCRs come from a man between 65 and 80 years old with active or convalescent COVID-19.

This clone was found once. The chain joins TRBV5-8 to TRBJ1-2; D uncertain. Trimming pared 3 bases from V and 0 bases from J, leaving 15 bases between. Germline loops: CDR1 SGHTS, CDR2 YDEGEE. The CDR3 consists of 16 residues. This chain's CDR3 is CASSWTGGPTNYGYTF. The CDR3 DNA is TGTGCCAGCAGCTGGACCGGAGGGCCCACTAACTATGGCTACACCTTC.

This clone was seen a handful of times. This same CDR3 is encoded by further DNA sequences in the sample. The chain uses TRBV7-3 and TRBJ2-5; D may be TRBD1 (6 bases). This CDR3 has 14 amino acids. Germline V CDR1 and CDR2: SGHTA, FQGTGA. V lost 2 bases, J lost 4 bases, and 11 bases lay in between. The CDR3 reads CASSLGGGGETQYF. CDR3 DNA: TGTGCCAGCAGCTTAGGTGGGGGCGGAGAGACCCAGTACTTC.

The gene calls are TRBV15 and TRBJ2-3; D is perhaps TRBD1 (6 bases). V gave up 4 bases and J gave up 6 bases, with 8 bases separating them. The CDR3 covers 12 residues. CDR1 and CDR2 from the germline V gene are LNHNV and YYDKDF (reference sequence). CDR3 DNA sequence: TGTGCCACCAGCATCCAGGGGGATACGCAGTATTTT. This codes for CATSIQGDTQYF.

This clone appeared once. This chain connects TRBV6-5 to TRBJ2-7, with TRBD1 as a possible D gene (6 bases). With 5 bases removed from V and 2 bases from J, the gap between germline ends came to 16 bases. This CDR3 contains 15 residues. Germline V gene sequence: CDR1 MNHEY, CDR2 SVGAGI. The CDR3 coding sequence is TGTGCCAGCAGTCCCCAGCCAGGGGCCACCTACGAGCAGTACTTC. This encodes CASSPQPGATYEQYF.

The chain joins TRBV28 to TRBJ1-1; 7 nucleotides agree with TRBD1. The CDR3 spans 15 residues. With 5 bases clipped from V and 4 bases from J, the junction kept 10 bases outside the gene matches. Per the germline V gene, CDR1 is MDHEN and CDR2 is SYDVKM. CDR3 loop: CASSRWTGDGTEAFF. Here the CDR3 DNA reads TGTGCCAGCAGTCGTTGGACAGGAGATGGCACTGAAGCTTTCTTT.

The V gene is TRBV6-2 or TRBV6-3, the J gene TRBJ2-3, with D perhaps matching TRBD1 (6 bases). This CDR3 has 14 amino acids. The germline gives CDR1 MNHEY, CDR2 SVGEGT. Trimming stripped 2 bases from V and 2 bases from J, with 8 bases between. The chain's CDR3 is CASSYGQLTDTQYF. CDR3 DNA sequence: TGTGCCAGCAGTTACGGACAGCTCACAGATACGCAGTATTTT.

The chain couples TRBV5-6 to TRBJ1-2, with 8 bases lining up with TRBD1. The CDR3 runs to 17 residues. In germline, CDR1 is SGHDT, CDR2 YYEEEE. J lost 0 bases, V lost 4 bases, and 11 bases had no gene match. The CDR3: CASSLIGTGRANYGYTF. As DNA, the CDR3 is TGTGCCAGCAGCCTTATTGGGACAGGTCGCGCTAACTATGGCTACACCTTC.

The genes are TRBV3-1 (or the pseudogene TRBV3-2) and TRBJ1-2; 8 nucleotides line up with TRBD1. V dropped 1 base and J dropped 8; count of bases not matched to a gene: 18. Germline V CDR1 and CDR2: LGHDT, YNNKEL (reference sequence). CDR3 size: 18 residues. The CDR3 sequence: CASSQGRLRTGRVGGYTF. For the CDR3, the DNA is TGTGCCAGCAGCCAAGGGCGGTTGAGGACAGGGAGAGTGGGAGGCTACACCTTC.

The chain recombines TRBV15 with TRBJ1-2; 8 positions agree with TRBD1. Trimming at V came to 0 bases and at J to 7 bases, leaving 4 bases not matched to a gene. CDR1 and CDR2 (germline): LNHNV, YYDKDF (reference sequence). The CDR3 is 14 amino acids. This chain's CDR3 is CATSRDRGPFGYTF. CDR3 DNA: TGTGCCACCAGCAGAGACAGGGGGCCTTTTGGCTACACCTTC.

V gene TRBV6-2 or TRBV6-3 combines with J gene TRBJ1-5; unclear D gene. V was shortened by 2 bases and J by 9 bases, with 14 bases between the two germline ends. The CDR3 extends over 14 amino acids. Germline V gene lookup returns CDR1 MNHEY and CDR2 SVGEGT. CDR3 region: CASSYGRGTLPQHF. CDR3 sequence (DNA): TGTGCCAGCAGTTACGGTCGGGGTACCTTGCCCCAGCATTTT.

In its sample, this clone was seen once. The rearrangement joins TRBV18 to TRBJ1-1; 7 positions match TRBD1. The CDR3 loop spans 16 amino acids. Looked up from germline, CDR1 is KGHSH and CDR2 is LQKENI. The V segment lost 3 bases and the J segment 0 bases; nucleotides outside the gene matches: 7. The CDR3: CASSPPRDRLNTEAFF. CDR3 DNA sequence: TGTGCCAGCTCACCGCCTCGGGACAGACTGAACACTGAAGCTTTCTTT. The full variable domain, completed using reference TRBV18 and TRBJ1-1, is NAGVMQNPRHLVRRRGQEARLRCSPMKGHSHVYWYRQLPEEGLKFMVYLQKENIIDESGMPKERFSAEFPKEGPSILRIQQVVRGDSAAYFCASSPPRDRLNTEAFFGQGTRLTVV.

V is TRBV5-4 and J is TRBJ2-5, with TRBD2 identical over 9 bases. Germline V gives CDR1 SGHNT, CDR2 YYREEE (reference sequence). The CDR3 is 16 amino acids. Trimming removed 4 bases from V and 3 bases from J; junction bases left unmatched: 10. In DNA form, the CDR3 reads TGTGCCAGCAGCCCGAACGCGGGGGGGACAGAAGAGACCCAGTACTTC. This codes for CASSPNAGGTEETQYF.

The chain joins TRBV5-1 to TRBJ2-5; TRBD1 aligns across 8 bases. The CDR3 totals 15 residues. CDR1 is SGHRS, CDR2 YFSETQ, per germline. The V gene end was trimmed by 1 base and the J gene end by 2 bases; junction bases not matched to a gene: 4. The CDR3 nucleotides read TGCGCCAGCAGCTTGTTACGGACAGGGCAAGAGACCCAGTACTTC. Amino acid sequence: CASSLLRTGQETQYF.

This clone has just one count. The V gene is TRBV7-6, the J gene TRBJ2-5; 9 nucleotides align to TRBD1. Germline values: CDR1 SGHVS, CDR2 FNYEAQ. The junction had 8 bases not matched to a gene; V was cut back by 4 bases and J by 5 bases. The CDR3 extends over 15 amino acids. The CDR3 coding sequence is TGTGCCAGCAGCTCTCTACAGGGGGCTCGGGAGACCCAGTACTTC. Translation gives CASSSLQGARETQYF.

This clone appeared a few times. Relative to the germline gene, one junction end is altered; a read error may explain this. This rearrangement joins TRBV5-1 to TRBJ1-6; no definite D call. The CDR3 length is 14 residues. CDR1 is SGHRS, CDR2 YFSETQ, per germline. DNA of the CDR3: TGCGCCAGCGGCTTGGGAGGAGATAATTCACCCCTCCACTTT. Translation gives CASGLGGDNSPLHF.

The chain recombines TRBV25-1 with TRBJ2-5, with a possible D match to TRBD1 (6 bases). Deletions cut 4 bases from V and 5 bases from J, with 17 bases between. The CDR3 runs to 15 residues. Germline assignment: CDR1 MGHDK and CDR2 SYGVNS. CDR3 in amino acids: CASSGLTGEVETQYF. The CDR3 DNA follows: TGTGCCAGCAGTGGATTGACAGGAGAGGTTGAGACCCAGTACTTC.

This clone was counted once. The chain carries TRBV4-3 and TRBJ2-2; 9 bases line up with TRBD1. CDR3 length: 17 amino acids. V was pared by 0 bases and J by 4 bases, with 6 bases of the junction left unmatched. Per germline, CDR1 LGHNA and CDR2 YSLEER. The CDR3 DNA is TGCGCCAGCAGCCAAGATCGTGGACAGGGGTCCACCGGGGAGCTGTTTTTT. It translates to CASSQDRGQGSTGELFF.

The chain links TRBV7-8 to TRBJ2-7; 7 bases agree with TRBD1. The CDR3 has 14 amino acids. The junction had 3 bases not matched to a gene; V was cut back by 4 bases and J by 0 bases. From germline, CDR1 is SGHVS and CDR2 FQNEAQ. The CDR3 is CASSYRQGSYEQYF. The DNA of the CDR3 is TGTGCCAGCAGCTATAGACAGGGCTCCTACGAGCAGTACTTC. Together with reference TRBV7-8 and TRBJ2-7, the CDR3 gives the full variable domain: GAGVSQSPRYKVAKRGQDVALRCDPISGHVSLFWYQQALGQGPEFLTYFQNEAQLDKSGLPSDRFFAERPEGSVSTLKIQRTQQEDSAVYLCASSYRQGSYEQYFGPGTRLTVT.

The J gene is TRBJ2-1, the V gene TRBV11-2; D is perhaps TRBD1 (6 bases). This CDR3 is built from 13 residues. V was shortened by 3 bases and J by 10 bases, with 13 bases between the two germline ends. CDR1 and CDR2 (germline): SGHAT, FQNNGV. The CDR3 here is CASSLHSTGEQFF. The CDR3 coding sequence is TGTGCCAGCAGCTTGCATTCGACAGGCGAGCAGTTCTTC. Supplemented by reference TRBV11-2 and TRBJ2-1, the full variable domain reads EAGVAQSPRYKIIEKRQSVAFWCNPISGHATLYWYQQILGQGPKLLIQFQNNGVVDDSQLPKDRFSAERLKGVDSTLKIQPAKLEDSAVYLCASSLHSTGEQFFGPGTRLTVL.

The table lists this clone with a few counts. The chain joins TRBV5-1 to TRBJ1-5; 7 bases match TRBD1. The trim removed 0 bases at V and 2 bases at J, leaving 2 bases unmatched. The germline V gene has CDR1 SGHRS and CDR2 YFSETQ. This CDR3 region has 15 residues. DNA of the CDR3: TGCGCCAGCAGCTTGGGAACAGGGGGCAATCAGCCCCAGCATTTT. This translates into CASSLGTGGNQPQHF.

V gene TRBV28 combines with J gene TRBJ2-5; tentatively, D is TRBD1 (5 bases). This CDR3 has 15 amino acids. Trimming left V 7 bases short and J 3 bases short, with 18 bases between. CDR1 is MDHEN and CDR2 is SYDVKM in the germline V gene. The CDR3 coding sequence is TGTGCCAGCACTCCTGCTGGCAGGGCAGAAGAGACCCAGTACTTC. This gives the protein CASTPAGRAEETQYF.

Here the CDR3 reads CASSHLSAGFSDTQYF. CDR3 bases: TGTGCCAGCTCACACCTAAGTGCGGGTTTTTCAGATACGCAGTATTTT. This chain connects TRBV18 to TRBJ2-3, with D tentatively TRBD2 (5 bases). Germline values: CDR1 KGHSH, CDR2 LQKENI. The CDR3 contains 16 residues. V lost 4 bases, J lost 4 bases, and 18 bases lay in between.

The chain combines TRBV18 with TRBJ1-1; 9 nucleotides align to TRBD1. The CDR3 totals 15 residues. CDR1 is KGHSH and CDR2 is LQKENI in the germline V gene. J gave up 4 bases and V 3 bases, and 6 bases lay outside the gene matches. CDR3 region: CASSPTGGWGTEAFF. The CDR3 coding sequence is TGTGCCAGCTCACCTACAGGGGGCTGGGGCACTGAAGCTTTCTTT.